The present TCR beta chain was sequenced within a study of glioma-infiltrating T cells (dated by TCRdb to the mid-2010s). Concerning the study at large: Sequencing of TCR alpha- and beta-chain repertoires was performed on glioma tissue, on non-neoplastic brain tissue, and on matched peripheral blood mononuclear cells. To measure divergence between tissue and blood T-cell populations, each tissue-infiltrating repertoire was compared with the peripheral blood repertoire of the same patient. Three low-grade glioma patients, about 8 primary glioblastoma patients, and three non-glioma patients who contributed non-neoplastic brain tissue made up the paired cohort. Overall study results and their limits: Very few CDR3 sequences were found to be shared between tissue and blood, and this scarcity was attributed to high CDR3 diversity and limited sampling. VJ-independent divergence between tissue and blood was found to be below expectation in non-neoplastic patients but above expectation in all gliomas, particularly low-grade gliomas. Group comparisons rested on small numbers: three non-neoplastic, three low-grade glioma and roughly eight glioblastoma patients.

Comment on this clonotype: The specificity of this receptor is unknown. Nothing much larger sits one base from this clone, and base qualities are not available.

The iRepertoire nested amplicon-rescue multiplex PCR (arm-PCR) platform was used to amplify TCR alpha and beta CDR3 regions from RNA. The input for one-step reverse transcription and amplification was roughly 85-400 ng of either tissue mRNA or PBMC total RNA. After bead purification, a secondary multiplex PCR added Illumina adapters, and libraries were gel-purified between 200 and 400 bp. Libraries carried internal 6-nucleotide barcodes used for demultiplexing. Sequencing of libraries was performed on an Illumina MiSeq with 2x220 or 2x250 nucleotide paired-end reads. The paper's data handling went like this. Paired reads were merged with FLASH 1.2.11 and aligned to the GRCh37 human genome with BWA-MEM before extracting TRA and TRB reads. An IMGT-derived reference of cassette sequences and CDR3 motifs, with pseudogenes included, was used for V and J assignment. Three-frame translation of reads was performed, and productive CDR3s were defined as those with a C...FGXG motif and no stop codons. Unique combinations of V-J cassette pair and CDR3 amino acid sequence were defined as clonotypes. Reads were filtered by Hamming distance, thresholded by each sample's sequence error rate in mapped regions. TCRdb redid the processing of the public reads, applying fastp at Q25 and MiXCR, and retained in-frame beta chains. Records with the same CDR3 protein are collapsed into one entry carrying the most frequent genes and DNA. V and J calls and clone size were set by TCRdb, not the authors. This sample is represented by about 130,000 distinct CDR3 sequences; approximately 24% of them were singletons. The ten largest clonotypes hold about a quarter of the sample.

The germline V gene yields LGHNA for CDR1 and YNFKEQ for CDR2. The CDR3, cysteine through phenylalanine, is 16 amino acids long. Only the CDR3 portion is preserved as DNA: 48 bases, with reading frame beginning at the first base. V was cut back by 4 bases and J by 4 bases, leaving a gap of 19 bases between them. This receptor was identified in a human donor with low-grade glioma or glioblastoma, undergoing nonglioma brain surgery, or in good health (not recorded which). The sequence is built from TRBV4-2 and TRBJ1-2; a weak D assignment points to TRBD1 (6 bases agree). Sequenced sample: glioma tissue, nonneoplastic brain tissue, or PBMCs (not recorded which). The DNA sequence is TGTGCCAGCAGCCTTTTGCAGGGGACACTAGGCTATGGCTACACCTTC. Its translation reads: CASSLLQGTLGYGYTF.